The next 14 T cell receptor beta chains were all read from a single sample in a study of blood T cell repertoires in COVID-19. Profiled with immunoSEQ multiplex PCR; TCRdb holds only in-frame clones, not every one. In the table there are approximately 270,000 clones, around nine tenths of which are singletons. Sequences were obtained from peripheral blood. The receptor set was obtained from a middle-aged man with active or convalescent COVID-19.

The chain carries TRBV5-5 and TRBJ2-5; 10 bases are shared with TRBD2. Germline loops: CDR1 SGHKS, CDR2 YYEKEE (reference sequence). V lost 1 base and J lost 5; bases outside the gene matches: 8. This CDR3 is built from 16 residues. The CDR3 nucleotides are TGTGCCAGCAGCTTGACGCTCGCTAGCGGGAGTGAGACCCAGTACTTC. Its translation: CASSLTLASGSETQYF.

The rearrangement joins TRBV6-5 to TRBJ2-1; no definite D call. CDR1 MNHEY and CDR2 SVGAGI come from the germline V gene. V gave up 4 bases and J gave up 9 bases, with 10 bases separating them. The CDR3 contains 12 residues. The CDR3 loop reads CASSFDNIEQFF. In DNA form, the CDR3 reads TGTGCCAGCAGTTTCGACAATATTGAGCAGTTCTTC.

The genes are TRBV6-5 and TRBJ1-5; D uncertain. CDR1 is MNHEY and CDR2 is SVGAGI in the germline V gene. The ends were cut back, 0 bases at V and 5 bases at J, with 8 bases in the middle. This CDR3 has 14 amino acids. The CDR3 DNA follows: TGTGCCAGCAGTTACTCTTATCAGGATCAGCCCCAGCATTTT. This gives the protein CASSYSYQDQPQHF.

The chain uses TRBV2 and TRBJ2-2; 14 bases match TRBD2. V shed 10 bases and J 2 bases; nucleotides not matched to a gene: 3. In germline, CDR1 is SNHLY, CDR2 FYNNEI. This CDR3 is 15 amino acids long. CDR3 amino acids: CATGLAGANTGELFF. The CDR3 DNA is TGTGCCACGGGACTAGCGGGGGCAAACACCGGGGAGCTGTTTTTT.

The chain uses TRBV3-1 (or the pseudogene TRBV3-2) and TRBJ2-1; the match to TRBD1 covers 7 bases. Unmatched junction bases numbered 8, after V lost 2 bases and J lost 4 bases. The germline CDR1 and CDR2 sequences are LGHDT and YNNKEL (reference sequence). The CDR3 consists of 16 residues. CDR3 loop: CASSQIGTESYNEQFF. The CDR3 DNA reads as TGTGCCAGCAGCCAAATTGGGACAGAATCTTACAATGAGCAGTTCTTC.

J is TRBJ2-3 and V is TRBV28; 8 positions match TRBD2. The germline V gene has CDR1 MDHEN and CDR2 SYDVKM. This CDR3 is built from 11 residues. With V trimmed by 7 bases and J by 10 bases, 4 bases remained unmatched. Here the CDR3 DNA reads TGTGCCAGCACCCCGGGAGGGGCGCAGTATTTT. Protein product: CASTPGGAQYF.

This chain uses TRBV2 with TRBJ2-1, with a weak D call TRBD1 (6 bases). The germline CDR1 and CDR2 sequences are SNHLY and FYNNEI. V shed 3 bases and J shed 0 bases, with 15 bases lying between them. This CDR3 is built from 17 residues. The CDR3 is CASSETAGASSYNEQFF. CDR3 DNA sequence: TGTGCCAGCAGTGAGACCGCAGGGGCTAGCTCCTACAATGAGCAGTTCTTC.

This chain links TRBV11-2 with TRBJ2-3, with 9 positions matching TRBD2. This CDR3 has 16 amino acids. After removal of 1 base from V and 6 bases from J, the junction contained 8 bases not matched to a gene. Looked up from germline, CDR1 is SGHAT and CDR2 is FQNNGV. The CDR3 here is CASSLGASGIVDTQYF. The CDR3 DNA follows: TGTGCCAGCAGCTTAGGAGCTAGCGGGATCGTCGATACGCAGTATTTT.

The chain uses TRBV29-1 and TRBJ2-7; a weak D match, TRBD1 (5 bases). Trimming removed 2 bases from V and 4 bases from J, with 6 bases in between. The CDR3 is made up of 11 amino acids. Germline V CDR1 and CDR2: SQVTM, ANQGSEA. The CDR3 region is CSVERQYEQYF. CDR3 DNA: TGCAGCGTTGAAAGACAGTACGAGCAGTACTTC.

This sequence joins TRBV5-1 and TRBJ2-3; 8 bases map to TRBD2. The CDR3 covers 14 residues. V shed 4 bases and J 4 bases; nucleotides not matched to a gene: 5. Germline V lookup: CDR1 SGHRS, CDR2 YFSETQ. CDR3 sequence reads: CASSRRTSPDTQYF. For the CDR3, the DNA is TGCGCCAGCAGCCGCAGGACTAGCCCAGATACGCAGTATTTT.

This rearrangement joins TRBV6-6 to TRBJ2-5; TRBD1 matches at 7 bases. CDR1 MNHNY and CDR2 SVGAGI come from the germline V gene (reference sequence). This CDR3 region has 15 residues. V gave up 5 bases and J gave up 5 bases; unmatched junction bases: 11. CDR3 DNA sequence: TGTGCCAGCAGTGAGGTACAGGGGCTGCCGGAGACCCAGTACTTC. Translating gives CASSEVQGLPETQYF.

The chain has TRBV24-1 and TRBJ1-1; 7 bases are a match to TRBD1. Germline lookup yields CDR1 KGHDR and CDR2 SFDVKD. The ends lost 2 bases at V and 11 bases at J; junction bases unmatched: 4. The CDR3 loop spans 12 amino acids. CDR3 sequence (DNA): TGTGCCACCAGTGATTCGGGACAGAGGGCTTTCTTT. Protein product: CATSDSGQRAFF.

This rearrangement joins TRBV15 to TRBJ2-3; D might be TRBD1 (5 bases). V was shortened by 0 bases and J by 5 bases, with 9 bases between the two germline ends. The CDR3 is 14 amino acids. The germline gives CDR1 LNHNV, CDR2 YYDKDF (reference sequence). The CDR3 bases are TGTGCCACCAGCAGAGATCCCAGGGAAGATACGCAGTATTTT. Protein product: CATSRDPREDTQYF.

This clone was seen just once. The gene calls are TRBV7-6 and TRBJ2-1; D perhaps matches TRBD2 (6 bases). Germline V gives CDR1 SGHVS, CDR2 FNYEAQ. CDR3 size: 16 residues. V was pared by 5 bases and J by 2 bases, with 16 bases between. The CDR3 loop reads CASSPRGSNPYNEQFF. In DNA, the CDR3 is TGTGCCAGCAGCCCGCGGGGCAGCAACCCCTACAATGAGCAGTTCTTC.